The 6 T cell receptor beta chains given below trace back to one sample, sequenced in a study of blood T cell repertoires in COVID-19. Method: immunoSEQ multiplex PCR; TCRdb's copy keeps in-frame clones and lacks some. Found here are roughly 260,000 clones, about nine tenths of them singletons; the top ten hold 4%. The sequenced sample consisted of peripheral blood. The receptors here all came from a man between 60 and 75 years old who had recovered from COVID-19.

The rearrangement joins TRBV21-1 to TRBJ1-4. TRBV21-1 is a pseudogene. The CDR3 loop spans 18 amino acids. CDR3 nucleotide sequence: TGTGCCAGCAGCACCCCTTTACCCCCCGGGGGTGGTGGTGAAAAACTGTTTTTT. Translating it yields CASSTPLPPGGGGEKLFF.

The J gene is TRBJ2-5, the V gene TRBV12-3 or TRBV12-4; 8 bases fit TRBD1. The CDR3 loop spans 13 amino acids. V gave up 5 bases and J gave up 4 bases; unmatched junction bases: 3. The CDR3: CASSLTGVETQYF. CDR3 nucleotide sequence: TGTGCCAGCAGTCTGACAGGGGTAGAGACCCAGTACTTC.

The sample holds many counts of this clone. The chain joins TRBV5-1 to TRBJ1-1; 9 bases fit TRBD1. J lost 4 bases, V lost 0 bases, and 10 bases had no gene match. CDR3 length: 17 amino acids. CDR1 and CDR2 (germline): SGHRS, YFSETQ. As DNA, the CDR3 is TGCGCCAGCAGCTTGGAAGGGACAGGGCTTGGGGCCACTGAAGCTTTCTTT. As protein: CASSLEGTGLGATEAFF. Complete variable domain (other parts from reference TRBV5-1 and TRBJ1-1): KAGVTQTPRYLIKTRGQQVTLSCSPISGHRSVSWYQQTPGQGLQFLFEYFSETQRNKGNFPGRFSGRQFSNSRSEMNVSTLELGDSALYLCASSLEGTGLGATEAFFGQGTRLTVV.

This chain joins TRBV4-2 and TRBJ2-7, with D perhaps TRBD1 (6 bases). The V end lost 2 bases, the J end lost 6 bases, and 11 bases lay between the germline ends. This CDR3 region has 13 residues. Looked up from germline, CDR1 is LGHNA and CDR2 is YNFKEQ. The CDR3 spells CASSQSPQGEQYF. DNA of the CDR3: TGTGCCAGCAGCCAAAGTCCACAGGGCGAGCAGTACTTC.

The chain employs TRBV6-5 and TRBJ2-3; the match to TRBD2 covers 14 bases. With V trimmed by 0 bases and J by 9 bases, 5 bases remained unmatched. Per the germline V gene, CDR1 is MNHEY and CDR2 is SVGAGI. The CDR3 loop spans 16 amino acids. The DNA for the CDR3 is TGTGCCAGCAGTTACTCAGGGGGGACTAGCGGGGGCACGCAGTATTTT. Amino acids: CASSYSGGTSGGTQYF.

This clone has only one observation. J is TRBJ2-1 and V is TRBV5-4, with 11 bases aligning to TRBD1. Germline V lookup: CDR1 SGHNT, CDR2 YYREEE (reference sequence). V was pared by 4 bases and J by 6 bases, with 3 bases of the junction left unmatched. The CDR3 runs to 14 residues. As DNA, the CDR3 is TGTGCCAGCAGCCGGACAGGGGGCTTCAATGAGCAGTTCTTC. It encodes CASSRTGGFNEQFF.